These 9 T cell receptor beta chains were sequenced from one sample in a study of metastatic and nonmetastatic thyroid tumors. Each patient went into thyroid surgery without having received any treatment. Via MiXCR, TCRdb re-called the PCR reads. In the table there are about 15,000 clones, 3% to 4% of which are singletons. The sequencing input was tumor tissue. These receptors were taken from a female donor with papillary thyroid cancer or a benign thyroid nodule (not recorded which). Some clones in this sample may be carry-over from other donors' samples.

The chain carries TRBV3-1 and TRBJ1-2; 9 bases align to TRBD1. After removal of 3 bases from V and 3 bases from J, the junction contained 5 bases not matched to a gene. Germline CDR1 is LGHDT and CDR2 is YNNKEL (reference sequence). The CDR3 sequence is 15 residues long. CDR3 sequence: CASSHGDRADYGYTF. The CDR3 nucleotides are TGTGCCAGCAGCCACGGGGACAGGGCCGACTATGGCTACACCTTC.

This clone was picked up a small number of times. CDR3 loop: CASTLFYEQYF. In DNA, the CDR3 is TGTGCCAGCACTCTCTTCTACGAGCAGTACTTC. The chain couples TRBV27 to TRBJ2-7; D gene uncertain. Between the trimmed V and J ends, which lost 7 bases and 3 bases, there was a span of 7 bases. The V gene's germline CDR1 is MNHEY and CDR2 SMNVEV (reference sequence). CDR3 length equals 11 residues.

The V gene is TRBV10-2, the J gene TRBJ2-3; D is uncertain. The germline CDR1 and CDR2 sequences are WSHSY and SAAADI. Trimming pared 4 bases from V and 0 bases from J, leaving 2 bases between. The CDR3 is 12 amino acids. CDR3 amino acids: CASSASTDTQYF. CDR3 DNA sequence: TGCGCCAGCAGTGCTAGCACAGATACGCAGTATTTT.

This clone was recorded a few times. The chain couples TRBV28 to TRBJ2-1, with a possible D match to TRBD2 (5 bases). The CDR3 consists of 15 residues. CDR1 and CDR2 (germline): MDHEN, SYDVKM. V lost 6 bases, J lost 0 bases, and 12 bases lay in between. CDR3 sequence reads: CASRLGQFSYNEQFF. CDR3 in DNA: TGTGCCAGCAGACTAGGTCAGTTCTCCTACAATGAGCAGTTCTTC.

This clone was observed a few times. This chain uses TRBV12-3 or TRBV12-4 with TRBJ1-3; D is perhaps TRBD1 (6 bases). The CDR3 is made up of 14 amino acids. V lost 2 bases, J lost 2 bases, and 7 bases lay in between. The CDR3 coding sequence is TGTGCCAGCAGTTTAAGGGGGGCTGGAAACACCATATATTTT. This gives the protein CASSLRGAGNTIYF.

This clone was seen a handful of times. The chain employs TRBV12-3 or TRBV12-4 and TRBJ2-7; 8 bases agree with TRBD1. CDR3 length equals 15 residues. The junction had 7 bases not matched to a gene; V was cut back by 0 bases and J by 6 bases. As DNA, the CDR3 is TGTGCCAGCAGTTTAGCTGACCAGGGGGCGGCCGAGCAGTACTTC. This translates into CASSLADQGAAEQYF.

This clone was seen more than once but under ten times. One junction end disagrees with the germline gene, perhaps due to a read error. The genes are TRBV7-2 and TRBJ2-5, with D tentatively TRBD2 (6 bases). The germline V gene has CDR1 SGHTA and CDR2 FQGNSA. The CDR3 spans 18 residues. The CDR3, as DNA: TGCGCCAGCAGCCCGGGACTTTTTAGCTCTTGGTACCAAGAGACCCAGTACTTC. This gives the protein CASSPGLFSSWYQETQYF.

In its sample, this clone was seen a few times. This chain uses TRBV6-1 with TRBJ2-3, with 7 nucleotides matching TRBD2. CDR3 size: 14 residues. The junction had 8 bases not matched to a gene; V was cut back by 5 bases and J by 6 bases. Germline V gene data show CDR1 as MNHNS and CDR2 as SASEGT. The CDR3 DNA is TGTGCCAGCAGTAAGCTCTGGGGGGGTGATACGCAGTATTTT. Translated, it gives CASSKLWGGDTQYF.

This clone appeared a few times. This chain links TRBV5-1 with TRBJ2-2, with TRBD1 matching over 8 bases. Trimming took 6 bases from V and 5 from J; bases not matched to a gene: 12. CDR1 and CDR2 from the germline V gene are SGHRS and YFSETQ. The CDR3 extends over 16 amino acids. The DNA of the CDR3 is TGCGCCAGCATCTTTGTCCCGCAGGGGGCAACCGGGGAGCTGTTTTTT. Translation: CASIFVPQGATGELFF.